This T cell receptor (beta chain) was retrieved from a study of spatial heterogeneity in lung cancer. Study overall: The study found that TCR transcript counts in tumor regions correlated strongly with a matched bulk RNA-seq T cell module score. TCR and UMI combinations that were unique each appeared, on average, more than ten times in raw reads.

Study outcomes and limitations: The estimate shows that only about 6.6% of tumor T cells were covered for alpha and approximately 13% for beta chains. Tumor mutation counts were tracked by expanded intratumoral alpha and beta TCR counts.

This clonotype was picked up many times. The target antigen is unknown. TCRdb recomputed calls from the 5' RACE reads with MiXCR, one row per CDR3 protein. The table includes thousands of distinct CDR3 sequences, roughly 3.5% detected once. Noted time point: sample taken at primary tumor resection. The material sequenced was lung tumor tissue, taken at surgery. The sequence was obtained from a male donor with early-stage non-small cell lung cancer.

The CDR3 region has the DNA TGCGCCAGCAGCTTGGAGGGCTTCTGGAACACTGAAGCTTTCTTT. Translating it yields CASSLEGFWNTEAFF. This sequence joins TRBV5-1 and TRBJ1-1; D is undetermined. Germline loops: CDR1 SGHRS, CDR2 YFSETQ. The V end was cut by 0 bases, the J end by 1 base, with 10 bases between. There are 15 residues in the CDR3.